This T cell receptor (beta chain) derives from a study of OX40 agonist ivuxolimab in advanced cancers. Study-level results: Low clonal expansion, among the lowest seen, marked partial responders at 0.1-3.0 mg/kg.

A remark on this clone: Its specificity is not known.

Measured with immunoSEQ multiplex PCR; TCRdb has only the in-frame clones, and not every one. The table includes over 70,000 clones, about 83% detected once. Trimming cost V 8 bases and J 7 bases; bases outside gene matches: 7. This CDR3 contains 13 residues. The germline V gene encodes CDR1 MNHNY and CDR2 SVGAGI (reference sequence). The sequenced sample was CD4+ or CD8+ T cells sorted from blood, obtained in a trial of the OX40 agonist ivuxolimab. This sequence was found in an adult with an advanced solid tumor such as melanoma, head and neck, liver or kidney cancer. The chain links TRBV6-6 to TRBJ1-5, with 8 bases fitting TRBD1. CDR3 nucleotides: TGTGCCAGCTCCGGACAGGGTAGACAGCCCCAGCATTTT. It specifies CASSGQGRQPQHF.